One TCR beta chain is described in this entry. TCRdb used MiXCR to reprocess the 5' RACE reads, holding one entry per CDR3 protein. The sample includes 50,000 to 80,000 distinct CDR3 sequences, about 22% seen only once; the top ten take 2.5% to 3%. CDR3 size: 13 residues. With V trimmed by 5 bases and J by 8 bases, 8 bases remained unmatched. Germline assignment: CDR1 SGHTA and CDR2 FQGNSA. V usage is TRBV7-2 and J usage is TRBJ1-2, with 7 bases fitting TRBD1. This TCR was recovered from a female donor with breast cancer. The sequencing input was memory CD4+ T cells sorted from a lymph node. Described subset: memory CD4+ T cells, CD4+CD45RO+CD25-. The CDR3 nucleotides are TGTGCCAGCAGCCCGAGGACAGGATCCGGCTACACCTTC. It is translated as CASSPRTGSGYTF.